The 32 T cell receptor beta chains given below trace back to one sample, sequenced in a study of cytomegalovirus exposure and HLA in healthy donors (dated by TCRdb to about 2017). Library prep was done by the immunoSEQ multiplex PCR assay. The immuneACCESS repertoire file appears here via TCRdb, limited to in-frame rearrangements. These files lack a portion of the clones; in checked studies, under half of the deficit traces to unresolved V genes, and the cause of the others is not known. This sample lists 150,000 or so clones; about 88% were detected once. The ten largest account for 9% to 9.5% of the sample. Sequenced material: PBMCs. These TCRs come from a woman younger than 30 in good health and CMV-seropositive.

The CDR3: CASSLEAGTPYEQYF. The CDR3 DNA is TGTGCCAGCAGCTTAGAGGCAGGGACTCCCTACGAGCAGTACTTC. This chain uses TRBV7-2 with TRBJ2-7; a weak D match, TRBD2 (6 bases). The length of the CDR3 is 15 residues. Trimming left V 1 base short and J 2 bases short, with 12 bases between. Germline CDR1 is SGHTA and CDR2 is FQGNSA.

As DNA, the CDR3 is TGTGCCTGGAGTAGGAAGCGGGGCACAGATACGCAGTATTTT. Protein: CAWSRKRGTDTQYF. The chain couples TRBV30 to TRBJ2-3; D perhaps matches TRBD2 (6 bases). The V gene lost 2 bases and the J gene lost 1 base, with 10 bases spanning the gap. This CDR3 spans 14 amino acids. CDR1 is GTSNPN and CDR2 is SVGIG in the germline V gene (reference sequence).

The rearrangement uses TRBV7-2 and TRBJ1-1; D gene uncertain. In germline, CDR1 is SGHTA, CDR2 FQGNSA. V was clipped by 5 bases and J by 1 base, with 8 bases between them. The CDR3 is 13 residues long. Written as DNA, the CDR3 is TGTGCCAGCAGCGAACACCGGAACACTGAAGCTTTCTTT. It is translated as CASSEHRNTEAFF.

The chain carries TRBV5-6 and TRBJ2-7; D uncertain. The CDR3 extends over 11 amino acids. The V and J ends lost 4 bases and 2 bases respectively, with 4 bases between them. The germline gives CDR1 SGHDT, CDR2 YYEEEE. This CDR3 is CASSHAYEQYF. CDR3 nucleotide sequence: TGTGCCAGCAGCCATGCCTACGAGCAGTACTTC.

CDR3: CASSLEVPRGTLHF. Here the CDR3 DNA reads TGTGCCAGCAGCTTAGAAGTACCCCGGGGAACCCTCCACTTT. The rearrangement links TRBV11-3 to TRBJ1-6; D unresolved. This CDR3 is built from 14 residues. V was cut by 0 bases and J by 14 bases, with 14 bases left in between. Germline CDR1 and CDR2: SGHNT and YENEEA.

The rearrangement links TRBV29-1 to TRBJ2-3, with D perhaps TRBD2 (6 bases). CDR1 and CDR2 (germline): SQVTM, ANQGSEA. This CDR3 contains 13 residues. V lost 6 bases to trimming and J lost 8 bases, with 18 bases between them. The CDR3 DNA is TGCAGCGTCCACCGACTAGAGACTGTTACGCAGTATTTT. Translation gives CSVHRLETVTQYF.

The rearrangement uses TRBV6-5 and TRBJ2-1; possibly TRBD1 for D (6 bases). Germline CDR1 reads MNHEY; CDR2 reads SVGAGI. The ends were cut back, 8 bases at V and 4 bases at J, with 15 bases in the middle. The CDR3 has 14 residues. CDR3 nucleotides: TGTGCCAGCTCCGGGACACCTCCTTACAATGAGCAGTTCTTC. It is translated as CASSGTPPYNEQFF.

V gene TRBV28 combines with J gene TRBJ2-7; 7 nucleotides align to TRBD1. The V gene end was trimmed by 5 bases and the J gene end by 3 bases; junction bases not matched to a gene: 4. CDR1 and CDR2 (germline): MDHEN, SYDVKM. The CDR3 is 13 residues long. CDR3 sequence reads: CASSVGTVYEQYF. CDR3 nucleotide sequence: TGTGCCAGCAGTGTCGGGACAGTCTACGAGCAGTACTTC.

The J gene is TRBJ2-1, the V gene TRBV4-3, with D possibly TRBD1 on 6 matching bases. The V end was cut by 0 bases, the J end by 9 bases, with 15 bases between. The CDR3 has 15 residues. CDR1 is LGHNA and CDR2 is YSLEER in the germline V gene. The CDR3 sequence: CASSQDNQGSGEQFF. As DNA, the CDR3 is TGCGCCAGCAGCCAAGACAATCAGGGGTCTGGTGAGCAGTTCTTC.

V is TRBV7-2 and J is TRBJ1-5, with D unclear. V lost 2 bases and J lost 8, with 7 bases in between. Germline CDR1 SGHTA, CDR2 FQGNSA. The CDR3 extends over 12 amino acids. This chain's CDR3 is CASSLMVEPQHF. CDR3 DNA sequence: TGTGCCAGCAGCTTAATGGTAGAGCCCCAGCATTTT.

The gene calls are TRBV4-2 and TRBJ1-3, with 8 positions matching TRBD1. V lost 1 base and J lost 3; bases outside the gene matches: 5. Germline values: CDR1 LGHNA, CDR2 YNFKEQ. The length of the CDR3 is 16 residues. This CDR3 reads CASSQANRGVGNTIYF. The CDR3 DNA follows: TGTGCCAGCAGCCAAGCCAACAGGGGGGTTGGAAACACCATATATTTT.

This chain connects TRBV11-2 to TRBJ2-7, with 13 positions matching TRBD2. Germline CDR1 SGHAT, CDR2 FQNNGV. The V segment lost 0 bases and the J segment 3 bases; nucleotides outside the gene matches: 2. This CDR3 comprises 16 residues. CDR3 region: CASSLEGTSGDYEQYF. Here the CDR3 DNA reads TGTGCCAGCAGCTTAGAAGGGACTAGCGGGGACTACGAGCAGTACTTC.

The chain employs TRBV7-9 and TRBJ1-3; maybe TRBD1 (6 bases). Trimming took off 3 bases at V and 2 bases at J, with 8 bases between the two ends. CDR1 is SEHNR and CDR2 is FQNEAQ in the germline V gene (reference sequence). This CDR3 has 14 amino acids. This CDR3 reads CASSFPGAGNTIYF. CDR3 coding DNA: TGTGCCAGCAGCTTCCCAGGGGCTGGAAACACCATATATTTT. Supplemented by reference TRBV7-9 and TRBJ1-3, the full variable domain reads DTGVSQNPRHKITKRGQNVTFRCDPISEHNRLYWYRQTLGQGPEFLTYFQNEAQLEKSRLLSDRFSAERPKGSFSTLEIQRTEQGDSAMYLCASSFPGAGNTIYFGEGSWLTVV.

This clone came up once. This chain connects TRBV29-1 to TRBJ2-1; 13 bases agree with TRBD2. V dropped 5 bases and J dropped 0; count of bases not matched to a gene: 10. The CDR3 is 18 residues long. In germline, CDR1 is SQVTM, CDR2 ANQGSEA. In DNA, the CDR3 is TGCAGCGTTATTGGACTAGCGGGGGCTATTAGCTCCTACAATGAGCAGTTCTTC. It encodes CSVIGLAGAISSYNEQFF.

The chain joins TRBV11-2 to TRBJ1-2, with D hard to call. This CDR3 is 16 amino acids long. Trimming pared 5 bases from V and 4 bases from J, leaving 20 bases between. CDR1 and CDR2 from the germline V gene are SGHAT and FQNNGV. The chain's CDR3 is CASSPNFGVSGYGYTF. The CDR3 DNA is TGTGCCAGCAGCCCCAATTTCGGGGTATCGGGCTATGGCTACACCTTC.

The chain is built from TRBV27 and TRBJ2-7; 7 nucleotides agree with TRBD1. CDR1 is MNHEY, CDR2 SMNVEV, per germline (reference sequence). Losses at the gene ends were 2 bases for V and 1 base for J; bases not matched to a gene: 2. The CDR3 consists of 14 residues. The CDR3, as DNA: TGTGCCAGCAGTTTAGGGGACAGTTCCTACGAGCAGTACTTC. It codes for CASSLGDSSYEQYF.

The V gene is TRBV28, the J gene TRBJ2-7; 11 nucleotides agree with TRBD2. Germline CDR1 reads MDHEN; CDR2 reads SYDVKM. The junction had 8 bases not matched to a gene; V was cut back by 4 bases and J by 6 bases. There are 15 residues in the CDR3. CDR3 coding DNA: TGTGCCAGCAGTTCCTTAGCGGGGGGGACTGTCGAGCAGTACTTC. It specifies CASSSLAGGTVEQYF.

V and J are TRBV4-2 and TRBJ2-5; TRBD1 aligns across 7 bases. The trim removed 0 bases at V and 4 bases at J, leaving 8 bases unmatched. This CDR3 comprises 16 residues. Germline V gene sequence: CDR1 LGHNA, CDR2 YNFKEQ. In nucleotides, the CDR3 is TGTGCCAGCAGCCAAGAGGACAGGCCATTGGGAGAGACCCAGTACTTC. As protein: CASSQEDRPLGETQYF.

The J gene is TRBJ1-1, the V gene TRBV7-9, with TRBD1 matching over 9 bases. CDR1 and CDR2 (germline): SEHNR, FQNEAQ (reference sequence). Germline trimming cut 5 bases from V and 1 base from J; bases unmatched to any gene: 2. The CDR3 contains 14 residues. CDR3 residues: CASSVQGANTEAFF. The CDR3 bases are TGTGCCAGCAGCGTACAGGGGGCGAACACTGAAGCTTTCTTT.

As DNA, the CDR3 is TGTGCCAGCAGCGGGGACAGGGAAGAGACCCAGTACTTC. This gives the protein CASSGDREETQYF. V gene TRBV9 combines with J gene TRBJ2-5; TRBD1 matches 9 bases. The V gene's germline CDR1 is SGDLS and CDR2 YYNGEE. V trimming: 3 bases; J trimming: 3 bases; junction bases outside the gene matches: 0. The CDR3 has 13 amino acids.

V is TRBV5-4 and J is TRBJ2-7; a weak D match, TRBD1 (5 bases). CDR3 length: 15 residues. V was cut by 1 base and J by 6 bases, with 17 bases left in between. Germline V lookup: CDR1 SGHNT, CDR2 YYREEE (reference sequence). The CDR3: CASSLNAAPTGEQYF. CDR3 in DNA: TGTGCCAGCAGCTTGAATGCCGCCCCAACAGGCGAGCAGTACTTC.

The CDR3 protein is CASSLAQRRGTGNTIYF. In DNA form, the CDR3 reads TGTGCCAGCAGCTTGGCCCAGCGCAGGGGAACTGGAAACACCATATATTTT. The chain uses TRBV5-4 and TRBJ1-3; TRBD1 is a possible D gene (6 bases). The CDR3 consists of 17 residues. Germline lookup yields CDR1 SGHNT and CDR2 YYREEE (reference sequence). The germline V and J ends were trimmed by 0 bases and 2 bases, with 15 bases remaining between them.

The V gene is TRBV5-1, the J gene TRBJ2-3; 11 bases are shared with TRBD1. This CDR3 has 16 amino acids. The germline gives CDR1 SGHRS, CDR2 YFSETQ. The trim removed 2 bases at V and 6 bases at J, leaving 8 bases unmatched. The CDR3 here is CASSFLGQGGLDTQYF. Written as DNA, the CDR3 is TGCGCCAGCAGCTTTCTGGGACAGGGGGGTTTGGATACGCAGTATTTT. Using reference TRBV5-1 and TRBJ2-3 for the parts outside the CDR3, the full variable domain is KAGVTQTPRYLIKTRGQQVTLSCSPISGHRSVSWYQQTPGQGLQFLFEYFSETQRNKGNFPGRFSGRQFSNSRSEMNVSTLELGDSALYLCASSFLGQGGLDTQYFGPGTRLTVL.

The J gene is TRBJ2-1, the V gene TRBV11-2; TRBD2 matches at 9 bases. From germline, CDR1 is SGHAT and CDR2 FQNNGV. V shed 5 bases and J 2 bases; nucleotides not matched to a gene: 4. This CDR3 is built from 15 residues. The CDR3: CASSEAGGPYNEQFF. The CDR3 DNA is TGTGCCAGCAGCGAAGCGGGGGGCCCCTACAATGAGCAGTTCTTC.

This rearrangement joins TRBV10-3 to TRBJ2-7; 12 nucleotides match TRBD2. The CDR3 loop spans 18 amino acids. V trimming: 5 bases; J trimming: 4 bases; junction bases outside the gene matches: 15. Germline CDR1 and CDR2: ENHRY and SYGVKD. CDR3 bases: TGTGCCATCAGTAACTTTCTAGCGGGGGGGCCTGATCAATACGAGCAGTACTTC. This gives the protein CAISNFLAGGPDQYEQYF.

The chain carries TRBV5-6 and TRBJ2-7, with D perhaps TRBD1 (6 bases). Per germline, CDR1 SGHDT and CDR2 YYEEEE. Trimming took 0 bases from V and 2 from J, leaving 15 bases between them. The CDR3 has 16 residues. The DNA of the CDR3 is TGTGCCAGCAGCTTGGGGGGCAGGGGACGTACCTACGAGCAGTACTTC. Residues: CASSLGGRGRTYEQYF. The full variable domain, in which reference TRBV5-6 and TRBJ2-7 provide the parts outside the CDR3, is DAGVTQSPTHLIKTRGQQVTLRCSPKSGHDTVSWYQQALGQGPQFIFQYYEEEERQRGNFPDRFSGHQFPNYSSELNVNALLLGDSALYLCASSLGGRGRTYEQYFGPGTRLTVT.

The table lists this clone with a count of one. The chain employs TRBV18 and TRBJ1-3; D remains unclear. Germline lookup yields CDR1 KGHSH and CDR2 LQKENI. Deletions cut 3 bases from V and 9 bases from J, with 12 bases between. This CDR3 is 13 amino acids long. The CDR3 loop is CASSPGLTTTIYF. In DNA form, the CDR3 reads TGTGCCAGCTCACCCGGACTGACCACCACCATATATTTT.

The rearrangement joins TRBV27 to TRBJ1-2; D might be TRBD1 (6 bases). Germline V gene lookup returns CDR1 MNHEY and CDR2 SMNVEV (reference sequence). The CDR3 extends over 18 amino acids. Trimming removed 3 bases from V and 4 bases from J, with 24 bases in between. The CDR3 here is CASSFSDPTGRGGYGYTF. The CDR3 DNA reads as TGTGCCAGCAGTTTCTCTGACCCGACAGGTAGAGGTGGCTATGGCTACACCTTC.

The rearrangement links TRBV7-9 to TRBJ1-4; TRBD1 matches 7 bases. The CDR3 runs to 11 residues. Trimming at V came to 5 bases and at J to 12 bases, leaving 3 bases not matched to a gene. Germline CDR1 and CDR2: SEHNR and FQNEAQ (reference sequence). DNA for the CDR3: TGTGCCAGCAGCCAGGGGGTAGAACTGTTTTTT. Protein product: CASSQGVELFF.

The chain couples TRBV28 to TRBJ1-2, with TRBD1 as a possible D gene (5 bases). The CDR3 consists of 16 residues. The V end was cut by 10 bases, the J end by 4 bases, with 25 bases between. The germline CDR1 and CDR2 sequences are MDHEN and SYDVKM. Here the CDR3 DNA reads TGTGCCACCTCGACCTCAGGGAATGTTTTAGTCTATGGCTACACCTTC. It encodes CATSTSGNVLVYGYTF.

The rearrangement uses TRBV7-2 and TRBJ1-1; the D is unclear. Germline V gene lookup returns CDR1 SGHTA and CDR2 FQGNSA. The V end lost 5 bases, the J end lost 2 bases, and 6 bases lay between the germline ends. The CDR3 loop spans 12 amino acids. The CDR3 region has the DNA TGTGCCAGCAGCCACACCAACACTGAAGCTTTCTTT. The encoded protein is CASSHTNTEAFF.

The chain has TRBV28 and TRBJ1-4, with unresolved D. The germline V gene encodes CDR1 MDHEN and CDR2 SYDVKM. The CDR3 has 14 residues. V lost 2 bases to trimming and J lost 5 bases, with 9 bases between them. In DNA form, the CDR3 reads TGTGCCAGCAGTTTAGGGAGGAAGAATGAAAAACTGTTTTTT. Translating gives CASSLGRKNEKLFF.